This TCR beta chain is drawn from a study of blood T cells in healthy people across ages. Study outcomes and limitations: The study found more naive CD4+ cells and higher diversity in long-lived than aged donors. Strong correlation existed between TCR beta diversity and naive T cell percentage. The authors considered diversity estimates from one million T cells to be underestimates.

CDR1 is SGHRS and CDR2 is YFSETQ in the germline V gene. This CDR3 has 15 amino acids. The V gene end was trimmed by 1 base and the J gene end by 3 bases; junction bases not matched to a gene: 4. Every donor contributed roughly 10 milliliters of peripheral blood by blood draw. Using a J-beta primer mix together with a sample-barcoded 5' primer, a second PCR was run for about 6 to 11 cycles. TCRdb fed the 5' RACE reads into MiXCR, producing one record per CDR3 protein. Of some 1.5 million distinct CDR3 sequences listed, 35% to 45% are singletons. Note on this clonotype: The target antigen is unknown.

The chain links TRBV5-1 to TRBJ1-5; 7 bases agree with TRBD1. The clonotype comes from a woman aged 18 to 35 in good health. The source material was blood. CDR3 protein: CASSLTGVNNQPQHF. The CDR3 DNA follows: TGCGCCAGCAGCTTGACAGGGGTTAACAATCAGCCCCAGCATTTT.